This TCR beta chain derives from a study of cytomegalovirus exposure and HLA in healthy donors (dated by TCRdb to about 2017). In the study overall: In an earlier analysis of 450 to 750 of the donors, about 270 Gb of sequence data and 100 million or so unique TCR beta sequences from about 179 million T cells were reported. A later genetic analysis used genome-wide SNP genotypes for about 55% of the 666 donors, treating that subset as a discovery cohort. The genetic ancestry cluster associated with self-reported Caucasian donors included 80% to 90% of the approximately 430 genotyped donors. The study used immunosequencing to profile the T cell repertoires of 600 to 850 subjects and linked those repertoires to cytomegalovirus serostatus. Along with the approximately 670-subject first cohort, a separate validation cohort of around 110 different subjects was used. Across approximately 420 genotyped donors of the cohort, an average of about 240,000 unique TCR beta nucleotide sequences per donor were sequenced, and 15% to 20% of those sequences were non-productive. Donor age, sex, ethnicity and CMV serostatus were collected together with the repertoire data. All discovery cohort repertoires had been generated on a single sequencing platform. An early release covering roughly 640 HLA-typed donors comprised 250 to 350 gigabases of sequencing data and 85 million to 100 million unique TCR sequences. Five DR-DQ haplotypes were treated as single units for association and clustering because of strong linkage in the cohort. The number of typed donors differed by locus: about 629-630 for A, B, C, DRB1 and DQB1; 522 for DQA1; 600 to 610 for DPA1; and around 470 for DPB1. A later analysis re-examined previously published TCR beta repertoires from about 670 donors and added high-resolution HLA genotyping to investigate patterns of TCR occurrence. Rather than using new phenotypic data, the later analysis identified candidate immune exposures from TCR beta sequences and from how often those sequences occurred across donors. The study aimed to test whether signatures of past pathogen exposure could be identified by cataloging public T cell receptors. To predict cytomegalovirus infection status, the study combined high-throughput TCR immunosequencing, statistical association of individual TCRs with disease status, and machine learning. An earlier analysis of around 540 of the donors applied high-throughput TCR beta sequencing to assess whether each TCR beta V gene segment acted as functional or pseudogenic. Both class I and class II loci were covered by HLA typing, at four-digit resolution.

The paper's findings and limits, for the study overall: A later analysis associated 15,000 to 20,000 TCR beta sequences with specific HLA alleles at a false discovery rate of 0.05. Some IMGT-functional V segments, including TRBV6-2 and TRBV6-3, could not be distinguished by the 87-base-pair reads and were therefore excluded. A group of highly shared sequence variants was considered likely to be a technical artifact of the sequencing pipeline. In an earlier analysis of over 550 of the donors, most TCR beta V segments were observed in productive rearrangements about 90% or about 30% of the time, broadly matching IMGT annotations. A later genetic analysis reported fewer N-insertions in productive TCRs among donors in an Asian-associated ancestry cluster than the roughly 620-donor mean. The authors suggested that the approach could potentially be generalized to other disease states and immunological phenotypes. The study gave a list of over 150 TCR beta chains associated with cytomegalovirus. An association between a missense DCLRE1C variant and V-gene and J-gene trimming of TCR beta chains was found in a later genetic analysis and replicated in an independent cohort. In a later analysis, several top co-occurrence clusters were reported to appear linked to parvovirus B19, influenza, CMV and Epstein-Barr virus. A few of the identified cytomegalovirus-associated TCR beta chains were confirmed in vitro to be specific for cytomegalovirus antigens. A further reported finding was that TCR beta sequences accurately predicted the HLA-A and HLA-B alleles for most subjects in the first cohort. The classifier was reported to diagnose cytomegalovirus status with high specificity and sensitivity in both the original and validation cohorts. In a later analysis, most CMV-associated TCR beta chains were found to appear HLA-restricted, with HLA associations seemingly driven largely by CMV exposure. Across donors, most TCR sequences were observed very rarely, whereas some public TCRs were present in many individuals. Because counts were too low, about 15 rarely observed V segments, including chromosome 9 orphons, were left out of the earlier analysis of some 600 of the donors. Immune exposure information for the cohort was limited to CMV serostatus. This cohort had only TCR beta chains sequenced, and the lack of alpha or paired-chain data limited which features could be detected. Assigning TCR associations to individual alleles was difficult when HLA alleles, especially DR and DQ, strongly co-occurred. Linkage disequilibrium might explain the correlated functional status among segregating V segments, but an unknown experimental factor could not be ruled out. Presence/absence analyses assumed roughly uniform sequencing depth across donors, an assumption that may not hold. Because HLA typing was unavailable for some donors at each locus, only the typed subset was used in association tests. A later analysis found that HLA-associated TCR beta chains were more clonally expanded and had lower generation probabilities than equally common non-associated chains. According to a later analysis, TCR association rates differed among HLA loci, with DRB1 alleles showing the most associated TCRs and HLA-C alleles showing the fewest.

V and J are trimmed by 2 bases and 2 bases, and the gene matches miss 2 bases of the junction. Looking up the germline V gene (reference sequence) yields CDR1 MNHNY and CDR2 SVGAGI. Taken from cysteine to phenylalanine, the CDR3 has 14 residues. The kept DNA is CDR3 alone, 42 bases in frame from the first base. Library preparation employed the immunoSEQ multiplex PCR assay. The multiplex PCR relied on a mix of 60 forward primers for TCR Vbeta segments and 13 reverse primers for TCR Jbeta segments. The CDR3 region of rearranged TCR beta genes was amplified from genomic DNA by a multiplex PCR assay. The Illumina HiSeq System was used to sequence the amplified TCR beta libraries as 87-base-pair reads. As for the authors' bioinformatics: A later analysis tallied around 80 million unique TCR beta chains across the 666 repertoires, and about 12 million of those chains were shared by two or more donors. Raw reads were error-corrected and collapsed into unique sequences by a nearest-neighbor algorithm in which closely related sequences were merged to remove PCR and sequencing errors. CDR3 sequences were aligned to IMGT reference sequences to assign V, D and J gene segments. For a sequence to be retained, at least a six-nucleotide match to both a V gene segment and a J gene segment was required. Rearrangements were called productive when the CDR3 lacked stop codons and stayed in frame with V and J; all others were non-productive. Following IMGT convention, CDR3 was defined as the stretch from the second conserved V-encoded cysteine to the conserved J-encoded phenylalanine. Sequences without an unambiguous match to a single V gene segment were excluded from the earlier analysis of over 500 of the donors. An earlier analysis of several hundred of the donors classified V segments as functional when productive rearrangements were above 56.7% and as segregating when the standard deviation between donors was above 5%. To diagnose cytomegalovirus status from the catalog of TCR beta chain sequences, a statistical classification framework was built. In a later analysis, TCR nucleotide sequences were compared against IMGT/GENE-DB human TR gene sequences so that V and J genes could be assigned. Using the TCRdist pipeline, a later analysis assigned CDR3 sequences along with most-parsimonious VDJ recombination scenarios. In a later analysis, every TCR beta chain was defined by the combination of its CDR3 amino acid sequence and its V-gene family, and reads without a unique V-gene family were dropped. In a later analysis, 500 to 700 highly shared, low-generation-probability nucleotide sequences were removed to address suspected cross-contamination and a sequencing artifact. In a later analysis, a clonal expansion index was calculated for each public chain from normalized within-repertoire ranks of inferred template counts. In a later analysis, generation probabilities were computed using a VDJ recombination model fitted to out-of-frame rearrangements, and the results were checked against IGoR. In a later analysis, hypergeometric tests were used to score TCR-TCR, TCR-HLA and TCR-CMV co-occurrence, with a repertoire-size bias correction applied to TCR pairs. To estimate false discovery rates, a later analysis permuted the HLA or CMV assignments 20 times. A later analysis grouped co-occurring TCRs with DBSCAN, adding TCRdist sequence similarity when clustering within HLA-allele-positive subsets. Repertoires with fewer than 30,000 or more than 120,000 public chains, plus five repertoires with anomalous nucleotide sharing, were excluded from co-occurrence clustering. The table was pulled from immuneACCESS by TCRdb, which kept in-frame rearrangements only. Such tables lose some clones; where checked, under half of the loss comes from unresolved V genes, and the rest has no known cause. Clone size and V and J calls were adopted from that table, with D and trimming inferred from the DNA. Within this sample are more than 80,000 clones, with about 68% of them counted one time only. The ten most abundant clones make up 2% to 2.5% of the sample.

Of note for this clone: Its antigen remains undetermined. No base-level quality is on record; no much larger clone is a single base apart.

The cohort comprised fewer than 750 healthy bone marrow donors. Cohort members were all nominally healthy when sampled, although unrecorded immune exposures were likely present. CMV serostatus was recorded as positive for 250 to 300 and negative for about half of the 666 cohort members, whereas no CMV serostatus was recorded for the donor in question. Each donor provided a peripheral blood sample, and peripheral blood mononuclear cells were used for TCR beta sequencing. Genomic DNA was extracted from the blood cell samples with the Qiagen DNeasy Blood Extraction Kit. The origin of this receptor is a human donor in good health. Recombination linked TRBV6-6 to TRBJ1-2, with 7 bases aligning to TRBD1. The material sequenced was PBMCs. The DNA sequence is as follows: TGTGCCAGCAGTTACCCGACAGGGAACTATGGCTACACCTTC. It specifies CASSYPTGNYGYTF.